The T cell receptor (beta chain) under discussion was sequenced for a study of blood T cell repertoires in COVID-19. Background on the study: Samples taken during acute and convalescent COVID-19 were collected in the United States, Italy and Spain. T cells, B-cell-depleted T cells, or PBMCs supplied cDNA or gDNA.

Method: immunoSEQ multiplex PCR; TCRdb's copy keeps in-frame clones and lacks some. The table shows some 260,000 clones, with approximately 88% occurring only once. The CDR3 contains 15 residues. V lost 6 bases and J lost 4; bases outside the gene matches: 5. The germline CDR1 and CDR2 sequences are KGHSH and LQKENI. Sequenced: peripheral blood. The sequence came from a woman in her 70s with COVID-19, enrolled during active disease. The chain couples TRBV18 to TRBJ1-5; TRBD1 agrees at 11 bases. This CDR3 is CASSYGTGGNQPQHF. The CDR3, as DNA: TGTGCCAGCTCTTACGGGACAGGGGGAAATCAGCCCCAGCATTTT. Complete variable domain (other parts from reference TRBV18 and TRBJ1-5): NAGVMQNPRHLVRRRGQEARLRCSPMKGHSHVYWYRQLPEEGLKFMVYLQKENIIDESGMPKERFSAEFPKEGPSILRIQQVVRGDSAAYFCASSYGTGGNQPQHFGDGTRLSIL.